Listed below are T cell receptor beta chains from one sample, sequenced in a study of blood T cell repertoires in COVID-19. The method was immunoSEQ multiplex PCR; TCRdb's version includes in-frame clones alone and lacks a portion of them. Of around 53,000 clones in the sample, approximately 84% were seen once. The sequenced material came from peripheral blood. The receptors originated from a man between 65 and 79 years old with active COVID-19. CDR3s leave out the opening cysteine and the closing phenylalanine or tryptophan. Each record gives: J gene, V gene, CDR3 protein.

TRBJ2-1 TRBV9 ASSVGRDPSYNEQF
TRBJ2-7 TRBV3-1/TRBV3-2 ASSQGTGGEQY
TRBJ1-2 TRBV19 ASSMILMWGHSYGYT
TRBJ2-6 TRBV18 ASSPGTGALKPSGANVLT
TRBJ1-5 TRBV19 ASSLTGGGQPQH
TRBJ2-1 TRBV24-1 ATSAPEYNEQF
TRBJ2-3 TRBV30 AWSVLVGTDTQY
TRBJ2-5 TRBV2 ASRAGQGSETQY
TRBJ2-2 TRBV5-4 ASSLLAGDLTGELF
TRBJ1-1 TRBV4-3 ASSQDSGQGTEAF
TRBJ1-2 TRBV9 ASSVTGDSNYGYT
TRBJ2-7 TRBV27 ASTNREASGSREQY
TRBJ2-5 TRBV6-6 ASSTPGGGKETQY
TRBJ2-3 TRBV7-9 ASSFGTSGRAAIADTQY
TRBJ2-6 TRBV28 ASSSPPLAGANVLT
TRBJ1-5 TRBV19 ASEDRAGAQPQH
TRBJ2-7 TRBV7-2 ASSSDRAVYEQY
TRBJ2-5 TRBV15 ATSRGAGGGQETQY
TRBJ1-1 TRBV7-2 ASSLAGQANTEAF
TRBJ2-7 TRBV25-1 ASSANREQY
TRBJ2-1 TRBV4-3 ASSQDSGVDEQF
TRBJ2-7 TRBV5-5 ASSLGGTRSSYEQY
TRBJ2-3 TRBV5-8 ASSPGLAGGSLNTDTQY
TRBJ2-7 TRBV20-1 SVASSREQY
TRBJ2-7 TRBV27 ASSGTSETYEQY
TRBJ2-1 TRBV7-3 ASSLSGGRGYEQF
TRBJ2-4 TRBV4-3 ASSPGPGNQNIQY
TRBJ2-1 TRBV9 ASSVTGGSYNEQF
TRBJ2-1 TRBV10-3 AIKLLAGYNEQF
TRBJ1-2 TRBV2 ASSADREYGYT
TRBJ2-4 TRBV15 ATSRGLPGLANIQY